This is a list of T cell receptor beta chains from one sample in a study of shared clonotypes between healthy human individuals. The protocol was immunoSEQ multiplex PCR, while the TCRdb copy is restricted to in-frame clones and leaves out a portion. Among about 600,000 clones listed, approximately 97% were seen once. Sequencing was performed on naive CD4+ T cells sorted from blood. The origin of the receptors is a woman in her thirties in good health. CDR3s include the opening cysteine and the closing phenylalanine or tryptophan. A D gene is named only where the DNA matches it firmly. A row's size may be missing; if present it is once, few, many or a size class.

TRBV5-1	NA	TRBD1	TRBJ2-5	TGCGCCAGCAACCTACAGGGGGCTCAAGAGACCCAGTACTTC	CASNLQGAQETQYF
TRBV7-9	NA	NA	TRBJ2-3	TGTGCCAGCAGCTTAGAGGAGGGGATAGATACGCAGTATTTT	CASSLEEGIDTQYF
TRBV18	NA	TRBD1	TRBJ1-1	TGTGCCAGCTCGCCGGGACAGGGGAACACTGAAGCTTTCTTT	CASSPGQGNTEAFF
TRBV6-1	NA	TRBD2	TRBJ2-1	TGTGCCAGCAGTGCCGCGGGCGGGAGTTTCTTAAATGAGCAGTTCTTC	CASSAAGGSFLNEQFF
TRBV10-1	NA	NA	TRBJ1-1	TGCGCCAGCAGTCCTACCACTTGGACTGAAGCTTTCTTT	CASSPTTWTEAFF
TRBV6-4	NA	TRBD1	TRBJ1-5	TGTGCCAGCGCCCCGGGACAGGCGAGCAATCAGCCCCAGCATTTT	CASAPGQASNQPQHF
TRBV6-1	once	NA	TRBJ2-1	TGTGCCAGCAGTGAATTTGGCGGGATGGGGTCCTACAATGAGCAGTTCTTC	CASSEFGGMGSYNEQFF
TRBV19	NA	TRBD2	TRBJ2-1	TGTGCCAGTAGTAAAGCGGGAGTAGATGGTAATGAGCAGTTCTTC	CASSKAGVDGNEQFF
TRBV19	NA	NA	TRBJ1-2	TGTGCCAGTAGCCAGGATGACTATGGCTACACCTTC	CASSQDDYGYTF
TRBV6-5	NA	TRBD1	TRBJ1-1	TGTGCCAGCAGCAAGGGGACAGCATGGAACACTGAAGCTTTCTTT	CASSKGTAWNTEAFF
TRBV28	NA	TRBD1	TRBJ1-5	TGTGCCAGCAAGGGACAGGGGAGCAATCAGCCCCAGCATTTT	CASKGQGSNQPQHF
TRBV2	NA	NA	TRBJ2-5	TGTGCCAGCAGACCAGGGGCGTGGGAGACCCAGTACTTC	CASRPGAWETQYF
TRBV6-6	NA	NA	TRBJ2-7	TGTGCCAGCAGGCCTTATCGCCAAGCTTACGAGCAGTACTTC	CASRPYRQAYEQYF
TRBV5-1	once	NA	TRBJ2-5	TGCGCCAGCAGCTTGGATCTCCCCATCCAGGAGACCCAGTACTTC	CASSLDLPIQETQYF
TRBV4-1	NA	NA	TRBJ2-3	TGCGCCAGCAGCCAACCTGGGGTCGGGGGGCGAAGCACAGATACGCAGTATTTT	CASSQPGVGGRSTDTQYF
TRBV6-5	NA	TRBD2	TRBJ2-7	TGTGCCAGCAGTGTAGCGGGAGCTGGCTACGAGCAGTACTTC	CASSVAGAGYEQYF
TRBV19	NA	NA	TRBJ2-2	TGTGCCAGTAGTATTAGCGTCACCGGGGAGCTGTTTTTT	CASSISVTGELFF
TRBV28	NA	TRBD2	TRBJ2-7	TGTGCCAGCAGTTTCCGGGGGGACTACGAGCAGTACTTC	CASSFRGDYEQYF
TRBV23-1	NA	TRBD1	TRBJ2-3	TGCGCCAGCAGTCCCCGGGACAGGGGGCATGCAGATACGCAGTATTTT	CASSPRDRGHADTQYF
TRBV7-8	NA	TRBD1	TRBJ1-2	TGTGCCAGCAGCCCCCAGGGGGCTAATGGCTACACCTTC	CASSPQGANGYTF
TRBV25-1	NA	TRBD1	TRBJ2-7	TGTGCCAGCAGTCCCTGGACAGGGGTCCACGAGCAGTACTTC	CASSPWTGVHEQYF
TRBV5-1	NA	TRBD1	TRBJ2-2	TGCGCCAGCAGCTCCGGACAGGGCGGCACCGGGGAGCTGTTTTTT	CASSSGQGGTGELFF
TRBV19	NA	NA	TRBJ1-5	TGTGCCAGCACGCGGGGTGTGAGGGGGGGATTGCTTAGCAATCAGCCCCAGCATTTT	CASTRGVRGGLLSNQPQHF
TRBV15	NA	NA	TRBJ1-6	TGTGCCACCAGCAGAGATCGTATAGCAGAAAACATCCACTTT	CATSRDRIAENIHF
TRBV27	once	TRBD1	TRBJ1-5	TGTGCCAGCAGTTCCTCGGGACAGACCAATCAGCCCCAGCATTTT	CASSSSGQTNQPQHF
TRBV6-5	NA	TRBD2	TRBJ2-3	TGTGCCAGCAGTTACTCGGTGGGGGGGACGCAGTATTTT	CASSYSVGGTQYF
TRBV21-1	NA	NA	TRBJ2-7	TGTGCCAGCAGCAAAGTTCGCCTAGCGGTCTACGAGCAGTACTTC	CASSKVRLAVYEQYF
TRBV5-1	NA	NA	TRBJ1-6	TGCGCCAGCAGCTTGTCTGGTGATTCACCCCTCCACTTT	CASSLSGDSPLHF
TRBV7-9	NA	NA	TRBJ2-1	TGTGCCAGCAGCTTAGGTCTCGGGACCAATGAGCAGTTCTTC	CASSLGLGTNEQFF
TRBV28	NA	TRBD2	TRBJ2-7	TGTGCCAGCAGTTTAGGACTAGGAAATTCCTACGAGCAGTACTTC	CASSLGLGNSYEQYF
TRBV9	NA	NA	TRBJ1-3	TGTGCCAGCAGCGTAGATCTGGGGAGAGGAAACACCATATATTTT	CASSVDLGRGNTIYF
TRBV27	NA	NA	TRBJ2-1	TGTGCCAGCAGTTTTTTTGGAGGGAACAATGAGCAGTTCTTC	CASSFFGGNNEQFF
TRBV4-1	NA	TRBD2	TRBJ2-7	TGCGCCAGCAGCCAGTTTGGACTAGCGGACTCCTACGAGCAGTACTTC	CASSQFGLADSYEQYF
TRBV5-1	NA	NA	TRBJ2-5	TGCGCCAGCAGCGTAGGGATCTCGGGGGAGACCCAGTACTTC	CASSVGISGETQYF
TRBV30	NA	TRBD2	TRBJ2-3	TGTGCCTGGGAACGTAAACTAGCGGGTACAGATACGCAGTATTTT	CAWERKLAGTDTQYF
TRBV11-2	NA	TRBD1	TRBJ2-1	TGTGCCAGCAGCCCAACAGACAGGGTCTCATCATCTGAGCAGTTCTTC	CASSPTDRVSSSEQFF
TRBV19	NA	NA	TRBJ2-7	TGTGCCAGTAGTATGGCGGTTACTAGCTACGAGCAGTACTTC	CASSMAVTSYEQYF
TRBV28	NA	NA	TRBJ1-1	TGTGCCAGCAGATACAGGGAGGTGAACACTGAAGCTTTCTTT	CASRYREVNTEAFF
TRBV27	NA	TRBD2	TRBJ2-3	TGTGCCAGCAGCCACCGTGTGGCTAGCGGCTACACAGATACGCAGTATTTT	CASSHRVASGYTDTQYF
TRBV28	NA	NA	TRBJ1-5	TGTGCCAGCAGTTTTTTGGGACGTCAGCCCCAGCATTTT	CASSFLGRQPQHF
TRBV7-2	NA	NA	TRBJ2-1	TGTGCCAGCAGCCGTGGCGCGGCCTACAATGAGCAGTTCTTC	CASSRGAAYNEQFF
TRBV5-1	NA	NA	TRBJ2-7	TGCGCCAGCAGCTTGGATTTGGGAAAGCAGTACTTC	CASSLDLGKQYF
TRBV27	NA	TRBD1	TRBJ1-2	TGTGCCAGCAGCGGGACAGGGGGCTCTGGCTACACCTTC	CASSGTGGSGYTF
TRBV5-1	NA	NA	TRBJ2-1	TGCGCCAGCAGCTTGGCGGCAGTCTCCTACAATGAGCAGTTCTTC	CASSLAAVSYNEQFF
TRBV7-9	NA	NA	TRBJ2-3	TGTGCCAGCACCATTCTCCCCAGCGCTAGCACAGATACGCAGTATTTT	CASTILPSASTDTQYF
TRBV9	NA	TRBD2	TRBJ2-7	TGTGCCAGCAGCGTAGGGGGACTAGCGGACTCATCCTACGAGCAGTACTTC	CASSVGGLADSSYEQYF
TRBV7-9	NA	NA	TRBJ2-5	TGTGCCAGCAGCTTAGCGCCTGGGACCCAGTACTTC	CASSLAPGTQYF
TRBV7-2	NA	TRBD2	TRBJ2-3	TGTGCCAGCAGCTCATGGGGGACTAGCGGTACCACGCAGTATTTT	CASSSWGTSGTTQYF
TRBV5-8	NA	NA	TRBJ1-2	TGTGCCAGCAGCTTGCAGGGGTCTACGTATTATGGCTACACCTTC	CASSLQGSTYYGYTF
TRBV11-1	NA	NA	TRBJ2-1	TGTGCCAGCAGTTACACAGAATCGGGCTACAATGAGCAGTTCTTC	CASSYTESGYNEQFF
TRBV28	NA	NA	TRBJ1-1	TGTGCCAGCAGTTCCGGTGGGATACGAGCTTTCTTT	CASSSGGIRAFF
TRBV5-4	NA	NA	TRBJ2-7	TGTGCCAGCAGCTTTCCGGGCCCGAGCTCCTACGAGCAGTACTTC	CASSFPGPSSYEQYF
TRBV10-3	NA	NA	TRBJ2-7	TGTGCCATCAGTGAGTCGACTAGAGGTATCCGCGAGCAGTACTTC	CAISESTRGIREQYF
TRBV28	NA	TRBD1	TRBJ1-2	TGTGCCAGCAGGGGTGCGGGACAGGGGGCCCTCGGTGGCTACACCTTC	CASRGAGQGALGGYTF
TRBV2	NA	NA	TRBJ2-2	TGTGCCAGCAGTGATTTGGGAATCACCGGGGAGCTGTTTTTT	CASSDLGITGELFF
TRBV7-9	once	NA	TRBJ2-7	TGTGCCAGCAGCTTAGAGGGGCCCTCCTACGAGCAGTACTTC	CASSLEGPSYEQYF
TRBV7-8	NA	NA	TRBJ2-4	TGTGCCAGCAGCTCCCTCCCGGGGGCGCCCCTAAACATTCAGTACTTC	CASSSLPGAPLNIQYF